The 28 T cell receptor beta chains in this list originate from one sample, sequenced in a study of CD8+ T cells in alopecia areata. RNA extraction was followed by reverse transcription into cDNA, which acted as the sequencing template. Method: immunoSEQ multiplex PCR; TCRdb's copy keeps in-frame clones and lacks some. Of about 140,000 clones detected, 80% to 90% appear once; the ten largest clones hold 20% to 30%. This sample's treatment: oral pan-JAK inhibitor, 5-10 mg twice daily. Sequenced here: CD8+ T cells sorted from blood, sampled at week 4, from a patient treated with tofacitinib. The receptors come from a human donor with alopecia areata.

To note about this clone: One junction end does not reproduce the germline sequence, and a read error may be involved. V and J are TRBV7-6 and TRBJ2-5, with 7 nucleotides matching TRBD2. The CDR3 spans 13 residues. The V gene's germline CDR1 is SGHVS and CDR2 FNYEAQ. In DNA, the CDR3 is TGTGCCAGCAGATTAGCGGGTGGGGAGACCCAGTACTTC. This encodes CASRLAGGETQYF. Filled out from reference TRBV7-6 and TRBJ2-5, the complete variable domain reads GAGVSQSPRYKVTKRGQDVALRCDPISGHVSLYWYRQALGQGPEFLTYFNYEAQQDKSGLPNDRFSAERPEGSISTLTIQRTEQRDSAMYRCASRLAGGETQYFGPGTRLLVL.

This clone appeared once. The V call is TRBV27, the J call TRBJ1-4; 10 bases agree with TRBD1. There are 15 residues in the CDR3. CDR1 and CDR2 from the germline V gene are MNHEY and SMNVEV (reference sequence). V shed 4 bases and J 7 bases; nucleotides not matched to a gene: 6. CDR3 in DNA: TGTGCCAGCAGTTCGGGACAGGGGACAGGTGAAAAACTGTTTTTT. It encodes CASSSGQGTGEKLFF. The variable domain in full, with the rest retrieved from reference TRBV27 and TRBJ1-4, is EAQVTQNPRYLITVTGKKLTVTCSQNMNHEYMSWYRQDPGLGLRQIYYSMNVEVTDKGDVPEGYKVSRKEKRNFPLILESPSPNQTSLYFCASSSGQGTGEKLFFGSGTQLSVL.

The rearrangement uses TRBV7-9 and TRBJ2-1; no clear D. Trimming removed 2 bases at V and 9 bases at J, with 8 bases between. Germline CDR1 is SEHNR and CDR2 is FQNEAQ (reference sequence). The CDR3 covers 12 residues. CDR3 residues: CASSLWEGEQFF. The CDR3 DNA sequence: TGTGCCAGCAGCTTATGGGAAGGTGAGCAGTTCTTC.

The chain has TRBV7-8 and TRBJ2-3; D unclear. The CDR3 runs to 13 residues. Germline V gene lookup returns CDR1 SGHVS and CDR2 FQNEAQ. Between the trimmed V and J ends, which lost 3 bases and 1 base, there was a span of 5 bases. The CDR3 region has the DNA TGTGCCAGCAGCTTCCATCGCACAGATACGCAGTATTTT. This codes for CASSFHRTDTQYF.

The J gene is TRBJ2-2, the V gene TRBV4-1, with 7 bases aligning to TRBD1. Trimming took 1 base from V and 1 from J; bases not matched to a gene: 6. From germline, CDR1 is MGHRA and CDR2 YSYEKL. This CDR3 comprises 17 residues. CDR3 protein: CASSQVYGQVNTGELFF. CDR3 nucleotides: TGCGCCAGCAGCCAAGTTTATGGACAGGTGAACACCGGGGAGCTGTTTTTT.

This clone appeared once. At one of its ends the junction is not consistent with the germline gene, which may arise from a read error. This rearrangement joins TRBV7-7 to TRBJ2-7, with 10 bases aligning to TRBD2. The CDR3 extends over 15 amino acids. From germline, CDR1 is SSHAT and CDR2 FNYEAQ (reference sequence). The CDR3 reads CASSLKSGGDYEQYF. In nucleotides, the CDR3 is TGTGCTAGCAGCTTAAAAAGCGGGGGGGACTACGAGCAGTACTTC.

The chain carries TRBV30 and TRBJ1-6; 7 bases align to TRBD1. Trimming removed 4 bases from V and 8 bases from J; junction bases left unmatched: 5. Germline V gene lookup returns CDR1 GTSNPN and CDR2 SVGIG (reference sequence). This CDR3 is built from 13 residues. CDR3 nucleotide sequence: TGTGCCTGGACCGACAGGGAATATTCACCCCTCCACTTT. This gives the protein CAWTDREYSPLHF.

The V and J genes are TRBV2 and TRBJ2-3, with TRBD2 as a possible D gene (5 bases). Germline V lookup: CDR1 SNHLY, CDR2 FYNNEI. Trimming left V 4 bases short and J 1 base short, with 9 bases between. The CDR3 has 14 residues. The CDR3 nucleotides are TGTGCCAGCAGTGTTAGCGCGGGCACAGATACGCAGTATTTT. It specifies CASSVSAGTDTQYF.

The chain links TRBV27 to TRBJ2-7; D perhaps matches TRBD1 (6 bases). The CDR3 is 17 residues long. From germline, CDR1 is MNHEY and CDR2 SMNVEV (reference sequence). The germline V and J ends were trimmed by 2 bases and 6 bases, with 23 bases remaining between them. Here the CDR3 reads CASSLELPGTTGSEQYF. Here the CDR3 DNA reads TGTGCCAGCAGTTTAGAGTTACCCGGGACAACCGGGTCCGAGCAGTACTTC.

The rearrangement uses TRBV30 and TRBJ2-7, with D perhaps given as TRBD1 or TRBD2 (5 bases each). Germline CDR1 GTSNPN, CDR2 SVGIG (reference sequence). This CDR3 has 16 residues. Between the trimmed V and J ends, which lost 2 bases and 2 bases, there was a span of 19 bases. CDR3 region: CAWSSRDGQRAYEQYF. In DNA form, the CDR3 reads TGTGCCTGGAGTTCCCGGGACGGCCAGAGGGCCTACGAGCAGTACTTC. Combining the CDR3 with reference TRBV30 and TRBJ2-7 gives the whole variable domain SQTIHQWPATLVQPVGSPLSLECTVEGTSNPNLYWYRQAAGRGLQLLFYSVGIGQISSEVPQNLSASRPQDRQFILSSKKLLLSDSGFYLCAWSSRDGQRAYEQYFGPGTRLTVT.

Regarding this clone: Other DNA variants within this sample encode the same CDR3. The rearrangement joins TRBV27 to TRBJ1-2; D might be TRBD1 (5 bases). This CDR3 spans 13 amino acids. Per the germline V gene, CDR1 is MNHEY and CDR2 is SMNVEV (reference sequence). Between the trimmed V and J ends, which lost 4 bases and 2 bases, there was a span of 8 bases. CDR3: CASSSAGNYGYTF. The CDR3 DNA reads as TGTGCCAGCAGTTCAGCAGGGAACTATGGCTACACCTTC.

Remarks on this clone: Additional DNA sequences in this sample encode the identical CDR3. The V call is TRBV5-6, the J call TRBJ2-5; D may correspond to TRBD1 or TRBD2 (6 bases each). The length of the CDR3 is 12 residues. Trimming cost V 2 bases and J 5 bases, with 7 bases left between them. The V gene's germline CDR1 is SGHDT and CDR2 YYEEEE. The CDR3 loop is CASSFGGETQYF. CDR3 sequence (DNA): TGTGCCAGCAGCTTCGGGGGCGAGACCCAGTACTTC.

This clone was seen only once. In the same sample, other DNA sequences code for this CDR3. The chain links TRBV4-1 to TRBJ2-2; D is unclear. V was cut by 0 bases and J by 7 bases, with 6 bases left in between. The CDR3 spans 13 residues. Germline V lookup: CDR1 MGHRA, CDR2 YSYEKL. The CDR3 DNA reads TGCGCCAGCAGCCAAGATCGGAGCGGGGAGCTGTTTTTT. This translates into CASSQDRSGELFF.

The gene calls are TRBV27 and TRBJ2-7; no clear D gene. The CDR3 covers 14 residues. Trimming removed 4 bases at V and 2 bases at J, with 12 bases between. Per germline, CDR1 MNHEY and CDR2 SMNVEV (reference sequence). CDR3 sequence: CASSSPPFPYEQYF. The CDR3, as DNA: TGTGCCAGCAGTTCCCCACCGTTTCCCTACGAGCAGTACTTC.

The chain has TRBV30 and TRBJ2-1; D is possibly TRBD2 (5 bases). CDR1 GTSNPN and CDR2 SVGIG come from the germline V gene (reference sequence). The CDR3 is 14 amino acids. Trimming removed 2 bases from V and 15 bases from J, with 23 bases in between. CDR3 bases: TGTGCCTGGAGTTTACACTCCCGGGCCAAAGGAGGGTTCTTC. Protein: CAWSLHSRAKGGFF.

This chain uses TRBV29-1 with TRBJ2-7, with 8 bases aligning to TRBD1. The CDR3 covers 13 residues. Germline V lookup: CDR1 SQVTM, CDR2 ANQGSEA. Losses at the gene ends were 3 bases for V and 5 bases for J; bases not matched to a gene: 6. CDR3 in amino acids: CSVEGDRSNEQYF. CDR3 in DNA: TGCAGCGTTGAGGGGGACAGGAGCAACGAGCAGTACTTC.

The chain links TRBV7-2 to TRBJ2-1; 12 nucleotides line up with TRBD1. CDR3 length: 15 residues. Germline CDR1 reads SGHTA; CDR2 reads FQGNSA. V lost 4 bases, J lost 10 bases, and 8 bases stayed unmatched. CDR3 DNA: TGTGCCAGCAGCTCGGGACAGGGGGCGATAAACGAGCAGTTCTTC. Protein sequence: CASSSGQGAINEQFF.

Concerning this clone itself: A much more abundant neighbour one base away suggests this may be a read error. The chain couples TRBV7-6 to TRBJ2-3; TRBD2 aligns across 7 bases. V shed 1 base and J 3 bases; nucleotides not matched to a gene: 1. The CDR3 has 14 residues. CDR1 SGHVS and CDR2 FNYEAQ come from the germline V gene. Written as DNA, the CDR3 is TGTGCCAGCAGCTTAGTGGGGGGGACAGATACGCAGTATTTT. Protein product: CASSLVGGTDTQYF.

This chain links TRBV4-1 with TRBJ2-5; D ambiguous. Trimming removed 0 bases from V and 4 bases from J, with 9 bases in between. The CDR3 extends over 14 amino acids. Per germline, CDR1 MGHRA and CDR2 YSYEKL. CDR3 sequence: CASSQDSPAETQYF. The DNA for the CDR3 is TGCGCCAGCAGCCAAGACTCACCCGCAGAGACCCAGTACTTC.

In its sample, this clone was seen once. The V gene is TRBV11-2, the J gene TRBJ2-7; D is ambiguous. There are 13 residues in the CDR3. Germline CDR1 is SGHAT and CDR2 is FQNNGV. V dropped 1 base and J dropped 5 bases, with 9 bases sitting between them. This CDR3 reads CASSLVVGNEQYF. CDR3 nucleotides: TGTGCCAGCAGCTTAGTGGTGGGGAACGAGCAGTACTTC. Variable domain in full (rest from reference TRBV11-2 and TRBJ2-7): EAGVAQSPRYKIIEKRQSVAFWCNPISGHATLYWYQQILGQGPKLLIQFQNNGVVDDSQLPKDRFSAERLKGVDSTLKIQPAKLEDSAVYLCASSLVVGNEQYFGPGTRLTVT.

Points on this clone: At one of its ends the junction is not consistent with the germline gene, which may arise from a read error. This chain links TRBV4-3 with TRBJ2-7; weak D call: TRBD1 (5 bases). The CDR3 is 13 amino acids. Germline loops: CDR1 LGHNA, CDR2 YSLEER. The CDR3 DNA is TGCGCCAGCAGCCAAGACTCAGGGCAGGGCGCCAAATTC. Translated, it gives CASSQDSGQGAKF.

The chain links TRBV7-2 to TRBJ2-7; D might be TRBD1 or TRBD2, each matching 7 bases. The CDR3 is 14 amino acids. Germline-derived CDR1 and CDR2 are SGHTA and FQGNSA. V was cut by 11 bases and J by 0 bases, with 17 bases left in between. The CDR3 loop is CALAGGDGSYEQYF. The CDR3 region has the DNA TGTGCCTTGGCAGGGGGGGACGGCTCCTACGAGCAGTACTTC.

The chain uses TRBV5-1 and TRBJ2-1; 7 bases map to TRBD2. Trimming took 1 base from V and 3 from J; bases not matched to a gene: 7. CDR1 SGHRS and CDR2 YFSETQ come from the germline V gene. The CDR3 covers 16 residues. Written as DNA, the CDR3 is TGCGCCAGCAGCTTGAACGAACGGGGGGACTACAATGAGCAGTTCTTC. It yields the protein CASSLNERGDYNEQFF.

About this clone itself: The junction departs from the called germline gene at one end, perhaps through a read error. The rearrangement joins TRBV12-5 to TRBJ2-7; D might be TRBD1 (6 bases). Germline CDR1 and CDR2: LGHNT and FRNRAP. The CDR3 spans 17 residues. CDR3 sequence (DNA): TGTGCTAGTGGTTTTTCTCCCGACTTCAGGGGAACCAACGAGCGGTACTTC. This codes for CASGFSPDFRGTNERYF.

This clone was seen just once. The chain joins TRBV20-1 to TRBJ1-4; D may be TRBD1 (5 bases). Germline values: CDR1 DFQATT, CDR2 SNEGSKA (reference sequence). The CDR3 loop spans 11 amino acids. V lost 6 bases and J lost 15, with 17 bases in between. CDR3 coding DNA: TGCAGTGCCCGGCTAGGGGTTCAGGTGTTTTTT. Its translation: CSARLGVQVFF.

This clone was detected only a few times. This chain links TRBV6-5 with TRBJ2-3; no clear D gene. Germline loops: CDR1 MNHEY, CDR2 SVGAGI. This CDR3 comprises 14 residues. V lost 0 bases and J 1 base, leaving 5 bases between the germline ends. The CDR3 loop is CASSYSPGTDTQYF. CDR3 DNA: TGTGCCAGCAGTTACTCGCCAGGCACAGATACGCAGTATTTT.

Worth noting for this clone: The sample has other DNA sequences that encode this CDR3 too. V is TRBV5-1 and J is TRBJ2-7, with TRBD1 matching 7 bases. This CDR3 spans 14 amino acids. Unmatched junction bases numbered 1, after V lost 0 bases and J lost 1 base. Germline-derived CDR1 and CDR2 are SGHRS and YFSETQ. The CDR3 region has the DNA TGCGCCAGCAGCTTGGGACAGGGATCCTACGAGCAGTACTTC. This encodes CASSLGQGSYEQYF. The entire variable domain, with the rest obtained from reference TRBV5-1 and TRBJ2-7, is as follows: KAGVTQTPRYLIKTRGQQVTLSCSPISGHRSVSWYQQTPGQGLQFLFEYFSETQRNKGNFPGRFSGRQFSNSRSEMNVSTLELGDSALYLCASSLGQGSYEQYFGPGTRLTVT.

CDR3 residues: CASDDKTNYGYTF. CDR3 coding DNA: TGTGCCAGCGACGACAAGACTAACTATGGCTACACCTTC. This chain connects TRBV19 to TRBJ1-2, with D hard to call. The CDR3 is 13 residues long. Looked up from germline, CDR1 is LNHDA and CDR2 is SQIVND (reference sequence). The V end was cut by 9 bases, the J end by 0 bases, with 11 bases between.